This TCR beta chain was profiled in a study of cytomegalovirus exposure and HLA in healthy donors. Findings of the study overall: Later work found most CMV-associated TCR beta chains apparently HLA-restricted. Rare TCR sequences predominated, though certain public TCRs were found in many donors.

Unrecorded immune exposures were likely, despite nominal health at sampling. Comment on this clone: Its antigen is unknown.

The PCR made use of 60 Vbeta and 13 Jbeta primers. Only in-frame clones appear in the TCRdb table, and some are missing; sequencing was by immunoSEQ multiplex PCR. The sample contains some 77,000 clones, nearly 80% of which appear only once. This TCR derives from a woman aged 45-65 years in good health and CMV-seropositive. Sequencing input: PBMCs.

The CDR3 sequence is CASSGGGTLSTDTQYF. CDR3 DNA sequence: TGCGCCAGCAGCGGGGGGGGGACCCTCTCCACAGATACGCAGTATTTT. The gene calls are TRBV5-1 and TRBJ2-3, with TRBD2 matching 7 bases. The germline V gene encodes CDR1 SGHRS and CDR2 YFSETQ. V lost 4 bases to trimming and J lost 2 bases; unmatched junction nucleotides: 10. This CDR3 contains 16 residues.